This TCR beta chain was captured by sequencing in a study of OX40 agonist ivuxolimab in advanced cancers. About the research overall: Cancers in dose escalation were hepatocellular, melanoma, renal cell and head and neck. Three patients, one with hepatocellular carcinoma and two with cutaneous melanoma, achieved partial responses. Males comprised around four fifths of the group, whose mean age was roughly 64 years (range roughly 20 to 85).

In regard to this clone: The antigen is not known.

Study findings and constraints: Partial responders receiving 0.1-3.0 mg/kg showed among the lowest clonal expansion.

Germline V CDR1 and CDR2: SGHRS, YFSETQ. CDR3 length: 15 residues. Trimming removed 4 bases at V and 0 bases at J, with 14 bases between. Produced via immunoSEQ multiplex PCR; TCRdb's table is partial and in-frame only. Altogether over 85,000 clones are present, more than 85% being singletons, with the ten largest covering 0.25% to 0.35%. The TCR comes from an adult with an advanced solid tumor such as melanoma, head and neck, liver or kidney cancer. This sample comprised CD4+ or CD8+ T cells sorted from blood, obtained in a trial of the OX40 agonist ivuxolimab. The V gene is TRBV5-1, the J gene TRBJ2-7; possible D gene TRBD1, 5 bases. Here the CDR3 reads CASSVGQGPSYEQYF. In DNA form, the CDR3 reads TGCGCCAGCAGCGTAGGACAAGGACCCTCCTACGAGCAGTACTTC.